The next 5 T cell receptor beta chains were all read from a single sample in a study of cytomegalovirus exposure and HLA in healthy donors. The study ran its PCR with 60 Vbeta and 13 Jbeta primers. The assay was immunoSEQ multiplex PCR, and TCRdb's table has in-frame clones only and misses some. The table has some 130,000 clones, 75% to 85% seen once. Sequenced sample: PBMCs. These receptors were taken from a male donor in good health and CMV-seropositive.

V gene TRBV29-1 combines with J gene TRBJ1-2; D gene uncertain. The germline V gene encodes CDR1 SQVTM and CDR2 ANQGSEA. V lost 7 bases to trimming and J lost 5 bases, with 11 bases between them. The CDR3 is made up of 11 amino acids. CDR3 DNA: TGCAGCGATTATAGCAGATATGGCTACACCTTC. It codes for CSDYSRYGYTF.

This rearrangement joins TRBV7-6 to TRBJ2-1; 15 nucleotides align to TRBD2. The V gene's germline CDR1 is SGHVS and CDR2 FNYEAQ. V lost 5 bases and J lost 9; bases outside the gene matches: 5. The CDR3 runs to 15 residues. CDR3 in amino acids: CASSLGLAGGIEQFF. The CDR3, as DNA: TGTGCCAGCAGCCTGGGACTAGCGGGAGGCATTGAGCAGTTCTTC.

This clone was found once. Sequence at one end of the junction differs from germline and may be a read error. The chain is built from TRBV29-1 and TRBJ2-6; possible D gene TRBD2, 6 bases. There are 14 residues in the CDR3. Looked up from germline, CDR1 is SQVTM and CDR2 is ANQGSEA. CDR3 amino acids: CSVAGENGANGLTF. The DNA of the CDR3 is TGCAGCGTTGCGGGAGAAAATGGGGCCAACGGCCTGACTTTC. Full variable domain (missing parts from reference TRBV29-1 and TRBJ2-6): SAVISQKPSRDICQRGTSLTIQCQVDSQVTMMFWYRQQPGQSLTLIATANQGSEATYESGFVIDKFPISRPNLTFSTLTVSNMSPEDSSIYLCSVAGENGANGLTFGAGSRLTVL.

The rearrangement uses TRBV9 and TRBJ2-2; TRBD2 agrees at 11 bases. The germline gives CDR1 SGDLS, CDR2 YYNGEE. This CDR3 region has 16 residues. V shed 2 bases, J shed 3 bases, and the junction held 3 bases outside the gene matches. CDR3 coding DNA: TGTGCCAGCAGCGTTAGCGGGAGGGCCGACACCGGGGAGCTGTTTTTT. It specifies CASSVSGRADTGELFF.

The rearrangement links TRBV6-1 to TRBJ1-4, with D unclear. Germline loops: CDR1 MNHNS, CDR2 SASEGT. Trimming pared 7 bases from V and 8 bases from J, leaving 17 bases between. This CDR3 region has 14 residues. The CDR3 reads CASTLGSGGEKLFF. The CDR3 nucleotides are TGTGCCAGCACACTAGGGAGCGGTGGCGAAAAACTGTTTTTT.